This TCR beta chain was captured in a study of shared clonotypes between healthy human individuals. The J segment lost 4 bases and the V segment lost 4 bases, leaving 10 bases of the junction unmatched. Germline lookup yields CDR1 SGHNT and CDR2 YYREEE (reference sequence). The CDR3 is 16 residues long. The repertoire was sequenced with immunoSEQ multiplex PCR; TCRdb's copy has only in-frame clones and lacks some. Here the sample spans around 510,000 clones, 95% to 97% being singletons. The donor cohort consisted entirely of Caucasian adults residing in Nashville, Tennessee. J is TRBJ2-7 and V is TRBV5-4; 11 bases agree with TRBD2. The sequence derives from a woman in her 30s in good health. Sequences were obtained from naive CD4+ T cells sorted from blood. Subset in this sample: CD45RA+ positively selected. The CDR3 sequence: CASSLSLSGRGYEQYF. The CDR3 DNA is TGTGCCAGCAGCCTATCCCTTAGCGGGAGGGGGTACGAGCAGTACTTC.